The clone carrying this T cell receptor beta chain occurred many times. The TCRbeta library incorporated unique molecular identifiers. TCRdb re-called the PCR reads through MiXCR, storing one row per CDR3 protein. The sample shows around 680,000 distinct CDR3 sequences, 16% of them seen only once. The data are from a study of T-cell reconstitution after alpha-beta-depleted transplantation in children. The CDR3 runs to 14 residues. Between the trimmed V and J ends, which lost 6 bases and 10 bases, there was a span of 24 bases. In germline, CDR1 is DFQATT, CDR2 SNEGSKA (reference sequence). This sequence originates from a human donor who donated a stem cell graft to a child with acute myeloid leukemia. The chain carries TRBV20-1 and TRBJ1-2; no firm D call. Source: PBMCs from the stem cell graft donor, taken from the stem cell graft. CDR3 DNA sequence: TGCAGTGCGAGACGGGGAAACACTCCCCAAGACTACACCTTC. Translation gives CSARRGNTPQDYTF.